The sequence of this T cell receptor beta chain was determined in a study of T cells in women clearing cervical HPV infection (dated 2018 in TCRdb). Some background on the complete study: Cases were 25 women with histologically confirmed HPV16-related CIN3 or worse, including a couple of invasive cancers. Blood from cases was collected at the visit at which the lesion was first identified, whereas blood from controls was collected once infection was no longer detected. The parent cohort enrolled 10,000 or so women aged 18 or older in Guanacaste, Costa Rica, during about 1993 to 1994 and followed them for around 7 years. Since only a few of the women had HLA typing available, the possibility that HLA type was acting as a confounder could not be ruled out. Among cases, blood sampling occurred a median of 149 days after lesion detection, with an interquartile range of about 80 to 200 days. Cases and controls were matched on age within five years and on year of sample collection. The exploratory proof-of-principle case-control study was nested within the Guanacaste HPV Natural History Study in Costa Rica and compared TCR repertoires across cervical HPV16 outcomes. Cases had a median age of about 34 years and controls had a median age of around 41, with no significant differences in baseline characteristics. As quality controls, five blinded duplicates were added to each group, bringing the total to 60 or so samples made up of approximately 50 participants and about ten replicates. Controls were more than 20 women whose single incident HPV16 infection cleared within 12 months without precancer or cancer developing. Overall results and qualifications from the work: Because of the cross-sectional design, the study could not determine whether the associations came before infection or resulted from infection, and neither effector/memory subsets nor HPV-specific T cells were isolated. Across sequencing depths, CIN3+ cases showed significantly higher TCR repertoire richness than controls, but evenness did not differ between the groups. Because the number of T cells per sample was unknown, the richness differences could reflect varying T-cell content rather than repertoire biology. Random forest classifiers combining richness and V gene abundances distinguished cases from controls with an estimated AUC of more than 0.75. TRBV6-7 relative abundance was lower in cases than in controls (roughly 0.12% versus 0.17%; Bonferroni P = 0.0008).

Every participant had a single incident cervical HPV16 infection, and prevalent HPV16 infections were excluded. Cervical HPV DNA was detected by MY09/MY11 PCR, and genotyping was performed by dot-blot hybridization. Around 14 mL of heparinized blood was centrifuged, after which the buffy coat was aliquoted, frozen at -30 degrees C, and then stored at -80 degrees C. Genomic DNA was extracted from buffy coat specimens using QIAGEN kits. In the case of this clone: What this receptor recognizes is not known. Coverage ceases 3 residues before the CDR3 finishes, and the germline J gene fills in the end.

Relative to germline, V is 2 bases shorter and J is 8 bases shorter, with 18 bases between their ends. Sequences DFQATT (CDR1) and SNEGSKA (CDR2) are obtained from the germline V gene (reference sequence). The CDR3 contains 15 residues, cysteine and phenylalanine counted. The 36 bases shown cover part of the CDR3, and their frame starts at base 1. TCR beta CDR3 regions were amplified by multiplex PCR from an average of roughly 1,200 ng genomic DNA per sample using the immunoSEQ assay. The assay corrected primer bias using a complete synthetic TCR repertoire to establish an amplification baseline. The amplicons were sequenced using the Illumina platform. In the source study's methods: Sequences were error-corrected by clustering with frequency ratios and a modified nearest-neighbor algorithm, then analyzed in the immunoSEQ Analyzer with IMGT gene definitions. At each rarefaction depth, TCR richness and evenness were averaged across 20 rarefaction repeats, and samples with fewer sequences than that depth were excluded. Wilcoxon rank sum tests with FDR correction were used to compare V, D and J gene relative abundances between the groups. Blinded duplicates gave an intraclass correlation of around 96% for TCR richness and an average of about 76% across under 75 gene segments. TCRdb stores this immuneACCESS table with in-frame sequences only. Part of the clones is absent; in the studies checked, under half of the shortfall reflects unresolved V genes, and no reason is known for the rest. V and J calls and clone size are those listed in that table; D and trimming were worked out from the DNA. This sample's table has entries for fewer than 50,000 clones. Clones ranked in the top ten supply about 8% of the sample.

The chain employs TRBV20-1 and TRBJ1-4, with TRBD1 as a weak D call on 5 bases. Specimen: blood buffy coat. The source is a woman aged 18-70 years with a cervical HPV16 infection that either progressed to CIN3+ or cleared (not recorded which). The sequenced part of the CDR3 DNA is TGCAGTGCTAGAACGGGAACAGGTATAGGAGAAAAA. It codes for CSARTGTGIGEK. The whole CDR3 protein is CSARTGTGIGEKLFF.